Included here is one TCR beta chain sequence, with context. Those enrolled in Seattle joined during active infection and were followed longitudinally afterward. Germline lookup yields CDR1 SGHNT and CDR2 YYREEE (reference sequence). The CDR3 totals 17 residues. J was trimmed by 4 bases and V by 0 bases; bases with no gene match: 11. The sample originates from a study of blood T cell repertoires in COVID-19. Study details: The origin of the acute and convalescent COVID-19 samples was the United States, Italy and Spain.

Method: immunoSEQ multiplex PCR; TCRdb's copy keeps in-frame clones and lacks some. The data contain roughly 160,000 clones, approximately 86% of them seen just once; the ten biggest clones take up roughly 2.4%. The genes are TRBV5-4 and TRBJ2-3; TRBD1 agrees at 7 bases. The specimen was peripheral blood. This TCR was recovered from a woman of 80 years or more with COVID-19, enrolled during active disease. CDR3 in amino acids: CASSLGDRSLSADTQYF. CDR3 sequence (DNA): TGTGCCAGCAGCTTGGGGGACAGATCTTTATCGGCAGATACGCAGTATTTT.